A single sample gave rise to the 28 T cell receptor beta chains below, sequenced in a study of T cells in Graves' hyperthyroidism and ophthalmopathy. Regions amplified from RNA transcripts were the TCR beta CDR3 regions. RT-PCR in the first round (using the HTBI primer set) targeted the TCR CDR3. TCRdb itself ran the multiplex PCR reads through MiXCR, one entry per CDR3 protein. The data contain hundreds of thousands of distinct CDR3 sequences, roughly 15% of them singletons. The sample comprised blood. These receptors originate from a woman aged 18-29 years with Graves' hyperthyroidism.

CDR3 DNA: TGTGCCAGCAGTTTATCAGGGTATGGCACTGAAGCTTTCTTT. Translation: CASSLSGYGTEAFF. The chain joins TRBV27 to TRBJ1-1; no reliable D call. Germline CDR1 reads MNHEY; CDR2 reads SMNVEV (reference sequence). There are 14 residues in the CDR3. Trimming removed 0 bases from V and 4 bases from J, with 9 bases in between.

This clonotype was seen a few times. The chain couples TRBV7-2 to TRBJ1-1, with TRBD1 as a possible D gene (6 bases). CDR1 SGHTA and CDR2 FQGNSA come from the germline V gene. The V end was cut by 5 bases, the J end by 4 bases, with 11 bases between. The CDR3 runs to 13 residues. The CDR3 protein is CASSPRGLTEAFF. In DNA, the CDR3 is TGTGCCAGCAGCCCCCGGGGGCTCACTGAAGCTTTCTTT.

V and J are TRBV29-1 and TRBJ2-1, with D unresolved. Germline V gene data show CDR1 as SQVTM and CDR2 as ANQGSEA. V was clipped by 5 bases and J by 4 bases, with 6 bases between them. The CDR3 is 11 amino acids. The CDR3 spells CSVSRYNEQFF. The CDR3 nucleotides are TGCAGCGTTTCAAGGTACAATGAGCAGTTCTTC.

V is TRBV15 and J is TRBJ2-1; possibly TRBD2 for D (6 bases). The V gene lost 1 base and the J gene lost 8 bases, with 15 bases spanning the gap. CDR3 length: 15 amino acids. The germline gives CDR1 LNHNV, CDR2 YYDKDF (reference sequence). The CDR3, as DNA: TGTGCCACCAGCAGAGGGGACGGTGGAGGGTATGAGCAGTTCTTC. This gives the protein CATSRGDGGGYEQFF. Complete variable domain (other parts from reference TRBV15 and TRBJ2-1): DAMVIQNPRYQVTQFGKPVTLSCSQTLNHNVMYWYQQKSSQAPKLLFHYYDKDFNNEADTPDNFQSRRPNTSFCFLDIRSPGLGDTAMYLCATSRGDGGGYEQFFGPGTRLTVL.

This clonotype was seen ten or more times. The genes are TRBV2 and TRBJ1-1; D not resolved. V was pared by 8 bases and J by 10 bases, with 14 bases between. This CDR3 has 11 residues. CDR1 is SNHLY, CDR2 FYNNEI, per germline. The CDR3 reads CASHGGMVAFF. For the CDR3, the DNA is TGTGCCAGCCATGGTGGGATGGTAGCTTTCTTT.

This clonotype was observed many times. The rearrangement links TRBV27 to TRBJ2-7; 7 positions agree with TRBD2. The J segment lost 0 bases and the V segment lost 3 bases, leaving 5 bases of the junction unmatched. In germline, CDR1 is MNHEY, CDR2 SMNVEV (reference sequence). The CDR3 has 15 residues. The CDR3: CASSFMGGSSYEQYF. The DNA of the CDR3 is TGTGCCAGCAGTTTTATGGGCGGGAGCTCCTACGAGCAGTACTTC.

The V gene is TRBV10-3, the J gene TRBJ1-6; D gene uncertain. Germline CDR1 and CDR2: ENHRY and SYGVKD. The CDR3 has 12 amino acids. Trimming cost V 6 bases and J 8 bases, with 8 bases left between them. Here the CDR3 DNA reads TGTGCCATCAGCTCCGAGTATTCACCCCTCCACTTT. This gives the protein CAISSEYSPLHF.

This clonotype has only a few counts. The CDR3 coding sequence is TGTGCCAGCAGTTACTCGACTAGCGGGAGGATAGAGAATGAGCAGTTCTTC. Translation: CASSYSTSGRIENEQFF. The genes are TRBV6-6 and TRBJ2-1, with 13 bases aligning to TRBD2. After removal of 0 bases from V and 7 bases from J, the junction contained 6 bases not matched to a gene. Looked up from germline, CDR1 is MNHNY and CDR2 is SVGAGI (reference sequence). The CDR3 has 17 residues.

This sequence joins TRBV4-3 and TRBJ1-2; D is possibly TRBD1 (6 bases). Germline lookup yields CDR1 LGHNA and CDR2 YSLEER. Trimming took 0 bases from V and 6 from J, leaving 17 bases between them. The CDR3 spans 16 residues. This chain's CDR3 is CASSQDLGGFGDGYTF. The CDR3 DNA follows: TGCGCCAGCAGCCAAGATTTAGGGGGTTTCGGTGATGGCTACACCTTC.

This clonotype came up once. The junction departs from the called germline gene at one end, perhaps through a read error. The genes are TRBV6-1 and TRBJ2-1; D gene ambiguous. Germline CDR1 MNHNS, CDR2 SASEGT. This CDR3 is 14 amino acids long. The CDR3 DNA is TGTGCCAGCAAGAGGACCAGCTCCTACAATGAGCAGTCCTTC. Amino acids: CASKRTSSYNEQSF.

This clonotype was observed many times. The V gene is TRBV4-1, the J gene TRBJ1-4; 7 bases map to TRBD1. The germline V gene encodes CDR1 MGHRA and CDR2 YSYEKL. Germline trimming cut 5 bases from V and 3 bases from J; bases unmatched to any gene: 6. The length of the CDR3 is 15 residues. CDR3 sequence reads: CASSLTGTANEKLFF. In nucleotides, the CDR3 is TGCGCCAGCAGCTTAACCGGGACAGCTAATGAAAAACTGTTTTTT.

This clonotype was recorded many times. The chain is built from TRBV30 and TRBJ2-7, with TRBD1 matching 8 bases. Germline CDR1 and CDR2: GTSNPN and SVGIG (reference sequence). Trimming removed 0 bases from V and 2 bases from J; junction bases left unmatched: 15. CDR3 length: 18 residues. CDR3 DNA sequence: TGTGCCTGGAGTGTAAACGTTTATAGGACAGGGATCACCTACGAGCAGTACTTC. Protein sequence: CAWSVNVYRTGITYEQYF.

To note about this clonotype: A much larger clone lies one base from this, so it may be a read error. This rearrangement joins TRBV20-1 to TRBJ1-2; 7 bases are a match to TRBD1. Germline V gene lookup returns CDR1 DFQATT and CDR2 SNEGSKA (reference sequence). The CDR3 sequence is 13 residues long. The CDR3 DNA reads as TGCGGTGCGAGCGAACAGGGGCTTGATGGCTACACCTTC. Encoded protein: CGASEQGLDGYTF.

The genes are TRBV20-1 and TRBJ1-5; 7 bases fit TRBD1. The length of the CDR3 is 14 residues. The J segment lost 0 bases and the V segment lost 6 bases, leaving 5 bases of the junction unmatched. Per germline, CDR1 DFQATT and CDR2 SNEGSKA (reference sequence). Here the CDR3 DNA reads TGCAGTGCATGGGACAGTAATAGCAATCAGCCCCAGCATTTT. Protein product: CSAWDSNSNQPQHF.

This clonotype was observed many times. The chain couples TRBV7-2 to TRBJ2-5; 8 nucleotides match TRBD2. V lost 1 base, J lost 4 bases, and 11 bases stayed unmatched. Per the germline V gene, CDR1 is SGHTA and CDR2 is FQGNSA. The CDR3 loop spans 17 amino acids. The CDR3 coding sequence is TGTGCCAGCAGCTTAGGACCCCCTACGGGAGGGTCAGAGACCCAGTACTTC. This translates into CASSLGPPTGGSETQYF. Drawing the rest from reference TRBV7-2 and TRBJ2-5, the complete variable domain is GAGVSQSPSNKVTEKGKDVELRCDPISGHTALYWYRQSLGQGLEFLIYFQGNSAPDKSGLPSDRFSAERTGGSVSTLTIQRTQQEDSAVYLCASSLGPPTGGSETQYFGPGTRLLVL.

This clonotype was seen repeatedly, ten times or more. The V and J genes are TRBV20-1 and TRBJ2-3; D may be TRBD1 (6 bases). This CDR3 has 14 residues. CDR1 is DFQATT, CDR2 SNEGSKA, per germline (reference sequence). The germline V and J ends were trimmed by 5 bases and 2 bases, with 14 bases remaining between them. CDR3 protein: CSALRGTPTDTQYF. The CDR3 nucleotides are TGCAGTGCTTTAAGGGGGACCCCCACAGATACGCAGTATTTT.

Ten or more counts support this clonotype. The V and J genes are TRBV6-1 and TRBJ2-2; 8 nucleotides agree with TRBD1. Germline V lookup: CDR1 MNHNS, CDR2 SASEGT. The V segment lost 6 bases and the J segment 2 bases; nucleotides outside the gene matches: 5. The CDR3 contains 15 residues. For the CDR3, the DNA is TGTGCCAGCAGATGGGACAGGCGAAACACCGGGGAGCTGTTTTTT. Amino acid sequence: CASRWDRRNTGELFF.

This clonotype appeared many times. The chain has TRBV20-1 and TRBJ2-7; D gene ambiguous. V was shortened by 1 base and J by 2 bases, with 12 bases between the two germline ends. The CDR3 spans 14 residues. Germline CDR1 is DFQATT and CDR2 is SNEGSKA (reference sequence). For the CDR3, the DNA is TGCAGTGCTAGAGGATTCCAGCCCGCCTACGAGCAGTACTTC. As protein: CSARGFQPAYEQYF.

The J gene is TRBJ2-7, the V gene TRBV20-1, with 10 bases aligning to TRBD2. CDR1 and CDR2 (germline): DFQATT, SNEGSKA (reference sequence). V shed 4 bases and J 2 bases; nucleotides not matched to a gene: 11. The CDR3 spans 16 residues. In nucleotides, the CDR3 is TGCAGTGCTAAGCCCTCTACTAGCGGGATAACCTACGAGCAGTACTTC. Encoded protein: CSAKPSTSGITYEQYF.

This clonotype was seen repeatedly, ten times or more. The chain has TRBV2 and TRBJ1-1; unclear D gene. Germline V gene lookup returns CDR1 SNHLY and CDR2 FYNNEI. Between the trimmed V and J ends, which lost 2 bases and 1 base, there was a span of 11 bases. This CDR3 is built from 15 residues. The CDR3 sequence is CASSESAGGNTEAFF. The CDR3 nucleotides read TGTGCCAGCAGTGAATCGGCAGGAGGGAACACTGAAGCTTTCTTT.

Only a few counts were recorded for this clonotype. At one of its ends the junction is not consistent with the germline gene, which may arise from a read error. The rearrangement uses TRBV11-2 and TRBJ2-7; 16 positions agree with TRBD2. The CDR3 loop spans 21 amino acids. CDR1 is SGHAT and CDR2 is FQNNGV in the germline V gene. The chain's CDR3 is CASSLSLFGTSGRATSFEQYF. The CDR3 region has the DNA TGTGCCAGCAGCTTATCCCTCTTCGGGACTAGCGGGAGGGCCACCTCCTTCGAGCAGTACTTC.

The chain combines TRBV18 with TRBJ1-6; the D gene is possibly TRBD1 (5 bases). The V gene lost 5 bases and the J gene lost 7 bases, with 15 bases spanning the gap. Germline CDR1 reads KGHSH; CDR2 reads LQKENI. The length of the CDR3 is 15 residues. The chain's CDR3 is CASSVLDSLNSPLHF. DNA of the CDR3: TGTGCCAGCTCAGTTCTAGACAGCCTAAATTCACCCCTCCACTTT.

This clonotype showed up many times. This chain joins TRBV6-2 or TRBV6-3 and TRBJ1-1; a possible D gene is TRBD1 (5 bases). Trimming cost V 7 bases and J 0 bases, with 24 bases left between them. CDR3 length equals 18 residues. Germline V gene data show CDR1 as MNHEY and CDR2 as SVGEGT. CDR3 sequence (DNA): TGTGCCAGCACCAGCCCCAGGGCACAGAGGGTAATGAACACTGAAGCTTTCTTT. The encoded protein is CASTSPRAQRVMNTEAFF.

This clonotype was found a few times. This sequence joins TRBV6-1 and TRBJ2-1; the D is unclear. The V gene lost 4 bases and the J gene lost 0 bases, with 10 bases spanning the gap. The CDR3 contains 15 residues. CDR1 MNHNS and CDR2 SASEGT come from the germline V gene. The CDR3 region has the DNA TGTGCCAGCAGTGCCCGTTGGAGCTCCTACAATGAGCAGTTCTTC. It yields the protein CASSARWSSYNEQFF.

The chain couples TRBV2 to TRBJ2-1; TRBD2 is a possible D gene (6 bases). V was cut by 7 bases and J by 8 bases, with 15 bases left in between. CDR1 and CDR2 (germline): SNHLY, FYNNEI. The CDR3 is 13 residues long. CDR3 loop: CASTNGSEDEQFF. The CDR3 DNA reads TGTGCCAGCACCAACGGGAGTGAGGATGAGCAGTTCTTC.

Remarks on this clonotype: With a much larger clone just one base away, this may be a read error. The CDR3: CAWTGRGAGGYAYTF. The CDR3 DNA reads TGTGCCTGGACCGGCCGAGGGGCTGGGGGCTATGCCTACACCTTC. This chain joins TRBV30 and TRBJ1-2, with D maybe TRBD1 (6 bases). This CDR3 contains 15 residues. Per germline, CDR1 GTSNPN and CDR2 SVGIG (reference sequence).

The genes are TRBV9 and TRBJ2-1; a possible D gene is TRBD2 (6 bases). CDR3 length: 17 residues. CDR1 and CDR2 from the germline V gene are SGDLS and YYNGEE. The V end was cut by 6 bases, the J end by 0 bases, with 19 bases between. The CDR3 nucleotides read TGTGCCAGCACCTTCCCAACTAGCCGGAGCTCCTACAATGAGCAGTTCTTC. This translates into CASTFPTSRSSYNEQFF.

This clonotype was seen at least ten times. The rearrangement joins TRBV7-2 to TRBJ2-1; 9 nucleotides match TRBD2. V dropped 8 bases and J dropped 7; count of bases not matched to a gene: 12. The CDR3 has 15 residues. Germline V lookup: CDR1 SGHTA, CDR2 FQGNSA. The CDR3 nucleotides are TGTGCCAGCCGGATCGGGGCGGGAGGGCTGAATGAGCAGTTCTTC. It codes for CASRIGAGGLNEQFF.